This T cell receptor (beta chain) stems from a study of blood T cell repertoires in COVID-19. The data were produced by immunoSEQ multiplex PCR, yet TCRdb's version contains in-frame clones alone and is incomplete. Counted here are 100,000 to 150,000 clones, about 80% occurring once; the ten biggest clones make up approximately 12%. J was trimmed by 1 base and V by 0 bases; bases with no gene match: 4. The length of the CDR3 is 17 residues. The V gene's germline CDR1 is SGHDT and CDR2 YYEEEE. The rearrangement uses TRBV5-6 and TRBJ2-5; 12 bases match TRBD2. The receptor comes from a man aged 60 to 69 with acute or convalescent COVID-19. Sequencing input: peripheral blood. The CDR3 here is CASSLGLAGGPQETQYF. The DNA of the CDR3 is TGTGCCAGCAGCTTGGGGCTAGCGGGAGGGCCCCAAGAGACCCAGTACTTC.